Listed here is a single TCR beta chain. What it recognizes is unknown. The sample originates from a study of PD-1 blockade in classical Hodgkin lymphoma. General study results and limits: Underlying causes for the observed repertoire differences were not defined, possibly disease activity or prior therapy.

Indicated time point: newly diagnosed, previously untreated cHL patient sample. The protocol was immunoSEQ multiplex PCR, while the TCRdb copy is restricted to in-frame clones and leaves out a portion. The sample lists over 60,000 clones; approximately 93% were seen once. The V gene's germline CDR1 is SGHTA and CDR2 FQGNSA. CDR3 length: 14 amino acids. Trimming removed 1 base from V and 6 bases from J; junction bases left unmatched: 3. The J gene is TRBJ1-5, the V gene TRBV7-2; 7 positions match TRBD1. The TCR sequence derives from a human donor with classical Hodgkin lymphoma. Sequencing was performed on peripheral blood mononuclear cells (PBMCs). CDR3 nucleotide sequence: TGTGCCAGCAGCTTAGGACAGGGTAGTCAGCCCCAGCATTTT. Encoded protein: CASSLGQGSQPQHF.